The present TCR beta chain was sequenced within a study of T cell responses to AZD1222 COVID-19 vaccine. Across the whole study: It was second doses at about 4 or about 12 weeks that were pooled. Study observations and caveats: Mapped onto spike, vaccine-associated CD4 TCRs spanned it and were dominant at 160-218 and 743-854. Possibly, clonal diversity was underestimated; donors were largely white British and included more females.

Assay used: immunoSEQ multiplex PCR; TCRdb lists only in-frame clones, some missing. The sample contains tens of thousands of clones, around 90% of which appear only once. This CDR3 is built from 11 residues. Germline CDR1 reads DFQATT; CDR2 reads SNEGSKA (reference sequence). Trimming cost V 3 bases and J 1 base, with 4 bases left between them. Turning to this clone: Its antigen is currently unknown.

The TCR comes from an adult in good health. The genes are TRBV20-1 and TRBJ2-7, with D hard to call. Sequenced here: peripheral blood, sampled on day 0 of AZD1222 vaccination. CDR3 coding DNA: TGCAGTGCTAGTAATTCCTACGAGCAGTACTTC. It encodes CSASNSYEQYF.